A selection of T cell receptor beta chains follows, all from one sample in a study of chronic HIV infection and antiretroviral therapy. TCRdb recomputed calls from the 5' RACE reads with MiXCR, one row per CDR3 protein. The sample lists 30,000 to 45,000 distinct CDR3 sequences, 7% to 10% seen once, with 2.9% in the top ten. Sequenced sample: peripheral blood. Receptors were obtained from an adult who had HIV and had not received antiretroviral therapy, or was an uninfected healthy control (not recorded which). The CDR3 runs from the conserved cysteine through the conserved F or W. D genes are given only for firm matches. The size entry is marked missing in some rows and otherwise reads once, few, many or a size class.

>TRBV28|many|TRBJ2-7|.
TGTGCCAGCAACCGACAAGGCGTCCTCCACGAGCAGTACTTC
CASNRQGVLHEQYF
>TRBV28|.|TRBJ2-1|.
TGTGCCAGCAGTTTATTTCGGACTGACTCCTCCTACAATGAGCAGTTCTTC
CASSLFRTDSSYNEQFF
>TRBV7-9|many|TRBJ2-1|TRBD2
TGTGCCAGCAGCTTAGGACTAGCGGAGTACAATGAGCAGTTCTTC
CASSLGLAEYNEQFF
>TRBV7-3|few|TRBJ1-2|.
TGTGCCAGCAGCTTAACGCCAGGCGCTATGGGCTACACCTTC
CASSLTPGAMGYTF
>TRBV29-1|few|TRBJ2-3|TRBD2
TGCAGCGTTGGGGGGACTAGCGGGAAAACAGATACGCAGTATTTT
CSVGGTSGKTDTQYF
>TRBV6-2/TRBV6-3|.|TRBJ2-2|.
TGTGCCAGCAGTTACTCTCCAGACACCGGGGAGCTGTTTTTT
CASSYSPDTGELFF
>TRBV3-1|few|TRBJ2-1|.
TGTGCCAGCAGCCCCTCAGGGGGGAGCTCCTACAATGAGCAGTTCTTC
CASSPSGGSSYNEQFF
>TRBV20-1|many|TRBJ1-4|.
TGCAGTGCTCCTTTAGGGACTAATGAAAAACTGTTTTTT
CSAPLGTNEKLFF
>TRBV29-1|many|TRBJ2-2|.
TGCAGCGTCAAATGGGGATCCCACACCGGGGAGCTGTTTTTT
CSVKWGSHTGELFF
>TRBV27|many|TRBJ2-4|TRBD2
TGTGCCAGCAGTCCAGTAGCGGGTTTAGCCAAAAACATTCAGTACTTC
CASSPVAGLAKNIQYF
>TRBV2|.|TRBJ2-5|.
TGTGCCAGCTCTGAAAGGGGAGAGATCCAGTACTTC
CASSERGEIQYF
>TRBV28|many|TRBJ2-1|.
TGTGCCAGCAGTCCTCAGGGCTATTCTAGCGTTGAGCAGTTCTTC
CASSPQGYSSVEQFF